The rows below give T cell receptor beta chains drawn from one sample of a study of regulatory T cells in long-lasting Graves disease. TCRdb analysed the multiplex PCR reads with MiXCR anew, one entry per CDR3 protein. The sample comprises roughly 500,000 distinct CDR3 sequences, around a fifth of which are singletons, and more than 6% rests with the top ten. The sequencing used peripheral blood mononuclear cells (PBMCs), collected when the disease was refractory, from a patient treated with antithyroid drugs. These receptor sequences come from a female donor with Graves disease. Each CDR3 is given with its conserved first and last residue. A D gene is named only where the DNA matches it firmly. Not all rows give a size; the values are once, few, many and, for expanded clones, a class.

J,size,V,D,DNA,CDR3
TRBJ1-1,many,TRBV6-5,.,TGTGCCAGCAGTTACGGTGACAGCAGCACTGAAGCTTTCTTT,CASSYGDSSTEAFF
TRBJ2-7,.,TRBV28,TRBD2,TGTGCCAGCAGTTTATCGCTAGCGGGCTACGAGCGGTACTTC,CASSLSLAGYERYF
TRBJ1-1,many,TRBV7-3,.,TGTGCCAGCAGCTTAATGCAGAACACTGAAGCTTTCTTT,CASSLMQNTEAFF
TRBJ2-7,.,TRBV28,TRBD1,TGTGCCAGCAGTCTCGGGACAGACTACGAGCGGTACTTC,CASSLGTDYERYF
TRBJ1-5,.,TRBV7-9,.,TGTGCCAGCAGTCCAACGTCCGGGATAGCGCCCCAGCATTTT,CASSPTSGIAPQHF
TRBJ2-2,.,TRBV7-3,TRBD2,TGTGCCAGCAGCTCACGAACTAGCGCCGGGGAGCTGTTTTTT,CASSSRTSAGELFF
TRBJ2-2,many,TRBV7-3,TRBD1,TGTGCCAGCAGCTACGACAGGGAAACCGGGGAGCTGTTTTTT,CASSYDRETGELFF
TRBJ2-3,.,TRBV6-2/TRBV6-3,TRBD2,TGTGCCAGCAGTTACCCACCATCAGCGGGAGGGGTCACAGATACGCAGTATTTT,CASSYPPSAGGVTDTQYF
TRBJ2-5,.,TRBV7-3,TRBD2,TGTGCCAGCAGCTTAAGCAGTCGGACTAGCGGCCAAGAGACCCAGTACTTC,CASSLSSRTSGQETQYF
TRBJ2-5,.,TRBV12-3/TRBV12-4,TRBD1,TGTGCCAGCAGTTTAGTAGGGGGCCCAGAGACCCAGTACTTC,CASSLVGGPETQYF
TRBJ2-7,few,TRBV6-5,.,TGTGCCAGCAGTTCCCCGGGGGAGCAGTACTTC,CASSSPGEQYF
TRBJ1-2,many,TRBV2,.,TGTGCCAGCAGTGCGGGAAATAACTATGGCTACACCTTC,CASSAGNNYGYTF
TRBJ2-7,many,TRBV2,.,TGTGCCAGCAGTAGGACAGCGGGGTCCTACGAGCAGTACTTC,CASSRTAGSYEQYF
TRBJ2-3,few,TRBV20-1,TRBD2,TGCAGTGCGCCGGGACTAGCGGGGGAGCTCCTCACAGATACGCAGTATTTT,CSAPGLAGELLTDTQYF
TRBJ1-1,few,TRBV7-9,TRBD1,TGTGCCAGCAGCCCCCGGGACAGGGGGCTTGCTGAAGCTTTCTTT,CASSPRDRGLAEAFF
TRBJ1-6,.,TRBV20-1,.,TGCAGTGCTAGCCCTGGCAGGACGGGGAATTCACCCCTCCACTTT,CSASPGRTGNSPLHF
TRBJ1-2,.,TRBV5-1,TRBD1,TGCGCCAGCAGCTGGGGACAGGGGTTGGACGGCTACACCTTC,CASSWGQGLDGYTF
TRBJ2-2,many,TRBV12-3/TRBV12-4,.,TGTGCCAGCAGCTTAGAGGATAACACCGGGGAGCTGTTTTTT,CASSLEDNTGELFF
TRBJ1-1,once,TRBV6-2/TRBV6-3,.,TGTGCCAGCAGTCCCCGATTGGTGGGAGAAGCTTTCTTT,CASSPRLVGEAFF
TRBJ2-7,.,TRBV20-1,TRBD2,TGCAGTGCTAGAGATATGCTAGCGGGAGAATACGAGCAGTACTTC,CSARDMLAGEYEQYF
TRBJ1-5,.,TRBV7-8,TRBD1,TGTGCCAGCAGCTTAAAGAAGGTGGGACAGGGGTTCCTTGGGCCCCAGCATTTT,CASSLKKVGQGFLGPQHF
TRBJ2-6,.,TRBV29-1,.,TGCAGCGCTACAGAAGGATTGTCCTACTCTGGGGCCAACGTCCTGACTTTC,CSATEGLSYSGANVLTF